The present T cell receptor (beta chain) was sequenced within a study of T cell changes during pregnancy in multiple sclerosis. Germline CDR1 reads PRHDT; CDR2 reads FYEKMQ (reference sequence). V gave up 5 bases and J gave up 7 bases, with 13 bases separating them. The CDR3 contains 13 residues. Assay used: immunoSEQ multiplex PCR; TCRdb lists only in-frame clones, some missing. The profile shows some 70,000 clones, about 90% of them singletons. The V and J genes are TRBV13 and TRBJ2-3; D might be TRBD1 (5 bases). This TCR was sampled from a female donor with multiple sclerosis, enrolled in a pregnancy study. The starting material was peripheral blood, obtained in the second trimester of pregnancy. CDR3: CASSPDNQNTQYF. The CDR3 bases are TGTGCCAGCAGCCCGGACAATCAGAATACGCAGTATTTT.